A selection of T cell receptor beta chains follows, all from one sample in a study of OX40 agonist ivuxolimab in advanced cancers. Data came from immunoSEQ multiplex PCR; TCRdb stores just in-frame clones and leaves some out. The data contain 13,000 or so clones, 70% to 80% of them singletons. Material: CD4+ or CD8+ T cells sorted from blood, obtained in a trial of the OX40 agonist ivuxolimab. All receptors come from an adult with an advanced solid tumor such as melanoma, head and neck, liver or kidney cancer. The CDR3 runs from the conserved cysteine through the conserved F or W. Fields, in order: clone size, D gene, V gene, J gene, CDR3 length, CDR3 DNA, CDR3 protein. A D gene is named only where the DNA matches it firmly. Expanded clones are given a class, and other clones once, few, many or no size at all.

clone size: few; D gene: NA; V gene: TRBV28; J gene: TRBJ2-5; CDR3 length: 13; CDR3 DNA: TGTGCCAGCAGGCCGGGACTCGAAGAGACCCAGTACTTC; CDR3 protein: CASRPGLEETQYF
clone size: NA; D gene: NA; V gene: TRBV25-1; J gene: TRBJ2-7; CDR3 length: 10; CDR3 DNA: TGTGCCACCCGGTTAGGCGAGCAGTACTTC; CDR3 protein: CATRLGEQYF
clone size: NA; D gene: NA; V gene: TRBV6-4; J gene: TRBJ2-2; CDR3 length: 15; CDR3 DNA: TGTGCCAGCAGTGAAAGGGCAGAGACGGGCGGGGAGCTGTTTTTT; CDR3 protein: CASSERAETGGELFF
clone size: NA; D gene: TRBD2; V gene: TRBV19; J gene: TRBJ2-5; CDR3 length: 18; CDR3 DNA: TGTGCCAGTAGTGCAGCCGGGACTAGCGGGTACATGCAAGAGACCCAGTACTTC; CDR3 protein: CASSAAGTSGYMQETQYF
clone size: NA; D gene: NA; V gene: TRBV28; J gene: TRBJ2-2; CDR3 length: 15; CDR3 DNA: TGTGCCAGCAGTTTCAGGGGCGCGAACACCGGGGAGCTGTTTTTT; CDR3 protein: CASSFRGANTGELFF
clone size: NA; D gene: NA; V gene: TRBV11-2; J gene: TRBJ2-5; CDR3 length: 16; CDR3 DNA: TGTGCCAGCAGCTTAGGGGCGGCAATGTACCAAGAGACCCAGTACTTC; CDR3 protein: CASSLGAAMYQETQYF
clone size: NA; D gene: TRBD1; V gene: TRBV19; J gene: TRBJ2-7; CDR3 length: 15; CDR3 DNA: TGTGCCAGTAGTAATCCACAGGGGATTGGAATGGTTCGGTACTTC; CDR3 protein: CASSNPQGIGMVRYF
clone size: NA; D gene: TRBD2; V gene: TRBV7-2; J gene: TRBJ2-1; CDR3 length: 16; CDR3 DNA: TGTGCCAGCAGCTCCCTAGGGGCGGGAGTTCCGAATGAGCAGTTCTTC; CDR3 protein: CASSSLGAGVPNEQFF
clone size: NA; D gene: NA; V gene: TRBV7-6; J gene: TRBJ1-2; CDR3 length: 10; CDR3 DNA: TGTGCCAGCAGCTTTGAGAACACAGGTTTC; CDR3 protein: CASSFENTGF
clone size: NA; D gene: TRBD1; V gene: TRBV6-1; J gene: TRBJ2-4; CDR3 length: 15; CDR3 DNA: TGTGCCAGCACCGCACGACAGGGGGGTAAAAACATTCAGTACTTC; CDR3 protein: CASTARQGGKNIQYF
clone size: NA; D gene: NA; V gene: TRBV6-5; J gene: TRBJ1-4; CDR3 length: 15; CDR3 DNA: TGTGCCAGCAGTTATTCTACCCGGGTAGGGGAAAAACTGTTTTTT; CDR3 protein: CASSYSTRVGEKLFF